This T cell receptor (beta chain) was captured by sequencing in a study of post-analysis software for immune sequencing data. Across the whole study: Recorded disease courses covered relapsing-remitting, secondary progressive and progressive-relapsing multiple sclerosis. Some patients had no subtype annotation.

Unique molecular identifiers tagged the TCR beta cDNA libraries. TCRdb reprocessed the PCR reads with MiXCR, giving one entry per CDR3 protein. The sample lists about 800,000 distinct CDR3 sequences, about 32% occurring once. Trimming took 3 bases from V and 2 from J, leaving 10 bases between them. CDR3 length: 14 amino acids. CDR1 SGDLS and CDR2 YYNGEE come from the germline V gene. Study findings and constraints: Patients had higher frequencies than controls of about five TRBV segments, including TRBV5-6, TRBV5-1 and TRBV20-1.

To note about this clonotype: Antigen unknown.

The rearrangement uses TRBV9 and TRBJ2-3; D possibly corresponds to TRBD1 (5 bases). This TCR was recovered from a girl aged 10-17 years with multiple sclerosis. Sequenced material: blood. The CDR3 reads CASSDRQFTDTQYF. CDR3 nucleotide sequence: TGTGCCAGCAGCGACAGACAGTTCACAGATACGCAGTATTTT.